The next 27 T cell receptor beta chains were all read from a single sample in a study of T cell responses to AZD1222 COVID-19 vaccine. Measured with immunoSEQ multiplex PCR; TCRdb has only the in-frame clones, and not every one. In the table there are about 97,000 clones, 80% to 90% of which are singletons. The specimen comprised peripheral blood, sampled on day 0 of AZD1222 vaccination. The receptors here all came from an adult in good health.

The chain joins TRBV13 to TRBJ1-1; tentative D call: TRBD1 (5 bases). The CDR3 sequence is 13 residues long. Trimming removed 7 bases from V and 3 bases from J, with 12 bases in between. The germline V gene has CDR1 PRHDT and CDR2 FYEKMQ (reference sequence). CDR3 loop: CASNKQADTEAFF. CDR3 bases: TGTGCCAGCAACAAACAGGCGGACACTGAAGCTTTCTTT.

V and J are TRBV6-6 and TRBJ2-3; D is perhaps TRBD1 or TRBD2 (6 bases each). The germline CDR1 and CDR2 sequences are MNHNY and SVGAGI (reference sequence). The CDR3 sequence is 14 residues long. Deletions cut 8 bases from V and 2 bases from J, with 14 bases between. This chain's CDR3 is CASRRGAHTDTQYF. CDR3 DNA sequence: TGTGCCAGCCGGAGGGGGGCGCACACAGATACGCAGTATTTT.

This clone appeared a few times. The chain recombines TRBV5-1 with TRBJ2-7, with a weak D call TRBD1 (5 bases). The CDR3 contains 13 residues. V was trimmed by 1 base and J by 3 bases, leaving 8 bases between them. Germline loops: CDR1 SGHRS, CDR2 YFSETQ. The CDR3 sequence: CASSLLQDYEQYF. Written as DNA, the CDR3 is TGCGCCAGCAGCTTGTTACAGGACTACGAGCAGTACTTC. Drawing the rest from reference TRBV5-1 and TRBJ2-7, the complete variable domain is KAGVTQTPRYLIKTRGQQVTLSCSPISGHRSVSWYQQTPGQGLQFLFEYFSETQRNKGNFPGRFSGRQFSNSRSEMNVSTLELGDSALYLCASSLLQDYEQYFGPGTRLTVT.

Concerning this clone: One junction end does not reproduce the germline sequence, and a read error may be involved. V usage is TRBV28 and J usage is TRBJ2-7; the match to TRBD2 covers 8 bases. The CDR3 is 13 amino acids. Germline CDR1 MDHEN, CDR2 SYDVKM. The CDR3, as DNA: TGTGCCAGCAGTTTAGAGGCGGGGGGCAACCCTAACTTC. Encoded protein: CASSLEAGGNPNF.

The chain combines TRBV2 with TRBJ2-1; the D gene is possibly TRBD2 (6 bases). The germline V gene has CDR1 SNHLY and CDR2 FYNNEI. This CDR3 spans 14 amino acids. The V and J ends lost 6 bases and 8 bases respectively, with 17 bases between them. CDR3 sequence (DNA): TGTGCCAGCAGGGATAGACTAGGAGTCGATGAGCAGTTCTTC. Its protein product is CASRDRLGVDEQFF.

This clone has just one count. The CDR3 is CASSQDLGGVEKLFF. CDR3 nucleotides: TGCGCCAGCAGCCAAGATCTGGGGGGGGTTGAAAAACTGTTTTTT. The J gene is TRBJ1-4, the V gene TRBV4-3; TRBD1 is a possible D gene (5 bases). The CDR3 is 15 amino acids. V was shortened by 0 bases and J by 7 bases, with 12 bases between the two germline ends. Looked up from germline, CDR1 is LGHNA and CDR2 is YSLEER.

The rearrangement uses TRBV30 and TRBJ1-6, with a weak D call TRBD1 (5 bases). Trimming removed 7 bases from V and 8 bases from J, with 18 bases in between. Germline-derived CDR1 and CDR2 are GTSNPN and SVGIG (reference sequence). This CDR3 has 14 amino acids. The CDR3, as DNA: TGTGCCTTCCCCTCCGGGGGGAGGGATTCACCCCTCCACTTT. Translation gives CAFPSGGRDSPLHF.

This chain uses TRBV9 with TRBJ1-4; D perhaps matches TRBD1 (5 bases). The CDR3 contains 15 residues. Germline assignment: CDR1 SGDLS and CDR2 YYNGEE. V lost 0 bases to trimming and J lost 5 bases, with 11 bases between them. The CDR3 loop reads CASSVAGGVNEKLFF. The CDR3 nucleotides are TGTGCCAGCAGCGTAGCCGGGGGGGTAAATGAAAAACTGTTTTTT. The whole variable domain, filled in from reference TRBV9 and TRBJ1-4, reads DSGVTQTPKHLITATGQRVTLRCSPRSGDLSVYWYQQSLDQGLQFLIQYYNGEERAKGNILERFSAQQFPDLHSELNLSSLELGDSALYFCASSVAGGVNEKLFFGSGTQLSVL.

The chain is built from TRBV28 and TRBJ1-1; D remains ambiguous. This CDR3 is 12 amino acids long. The V gene's germline CDR1 is MDHEN and CDR2 SYDVKM. V was pared by 6 bases and J by 5 bases, with 10 bases between. For the CDR3, the DNA is TGTGCCAGCAGACCCCACGGGACTGAAGCTTTCTTT. Protein product: CASRPHGTEAFF. Full variable domain (outside the CDR3, taken from reference TRBV28 and TRBJ1-1): DVKVTQSSRYLVKRTGEKVFLECVQDMDHENMFWYRQDPGLGLRLIYFSYDVKMKEKGDIPEGYSVSREKKERFSLILESASTNQTSMYLCASRPHGTEAFFGQGTRLTVV.

The chain links TRBV24-1 to TRBJ2-1; D is perhaps TRBD1 or TRBD2 (6 bases each). V gave up 5 bases and J gave up 4 bases, with 23 bases separating them. Germline CDR1 and CDR2: KGHDR and SFDVKD. CDR3 length equals 18 residues. The CDR3 spells CATSGPEGSRGTYNEQFF. The CDR3 DNA follows: TGTGCCACCAGTGGCCCCGAGGGAAGTCGGGGGACATACAATGAGCAGTTCTTC.

As for this clone: The junction departs from the called germline gene at one end, perhaps through a read error. J is TRBJ2-2 and V is TRBV6-4, with 10 bases lining up with TRBD1. There are 12 residues in the CDR3. Looked up from germline, CDR1 is MRHNA and CDR2 is SNTAGT. Here the CDR3 DNA reads TGTGCCAGCAGTGACTGGACAGGGGGGCTGTTTTTT. This gives the protein CASSDWTGGLFF.

The chain links TRBV2 to TRBJ2-1; D is possibly TRBD2 (5 bases). Trimming cost V 8 bases and J 0 bases, with 14 bases left between them. Germline-derived CDR1 and CDR2 are SNHLY and FYNNEI. CDR3 length equals 15 residues. CDR3 region: CASLAGLPSYNEQFF. As DNA, the CDR3 is TGTGCCAGCCTAGCAGGTCTTCCCTCCTACAATGAGCAGTTCTTC.

This sequence joins TRBV10-3 and TRBJ1-2; D gene uncertain. Germline values: CDR1 ENHRY, CDR2 SYGVKD. The CDR3 sequence is 15 residues long. Trimming pared 0 bases from V and 7 bases from J, leaving 15 bases between. Here the CDR3 DNA reads TGTGCCATCAGTGAGTCGAAGGTACGGCGATCTGGCTACACCTTC. It specifies CAISESKVRRSGYTF.

This clone showed up just once. The chain is built from TRBV2 and TRBJ2-2; no firm D call. Trimming cost V 2 bases and J 7 bases, with 8 bases left between them. The CDR3 runs to 13 residues. Germline V gene lookup returns CDR1 SNHLY and CDR2 FYNNEI. This chain's CDR3 is CASSEKGIGELFF. The CDR3 coding sequence is TGTGCCAGCAGTGAAAAAGGGATCGGGGAGCTGTTTTTT.

The chain is built from TRBV3-1 (or the pseudogene TRBV3-2) and TRBJ2-1; 12 bases are shared with TRBD2. This CDR3 is built from 15 residues. CDR1 LGHDT and CDR2 YNNKEL come from the germline V gene (reference sequence). The V and J ends lost 8 bases and 6 bases, in that order; junction bases with no gene match: 8. DNA of the CDR3: TGTGCCAGCTGCCTGACTAGCGGGAGCGCCAATGAGCAGTTCTTC. Translation gives CASCLTSGSANEQFF.

This chain's CDR3 is CSASTGTGDSGEQYF. In DNA form, the CDR3 reads TGCAGTGCTAGTACCGGGACAGGGGATTCGGGGGAGCAGTACTTC. This chain uses TRBV20-1 with TRBJ2-7; 10 positions agree with TRBD1. The CDR3 has 15 amino acids. The germline gives CDR1 DFQATT, CDR2 SNEGSKA (reference sequence). Trimming removed 3 bases from V and 7 bases from J; junction bases left unmatched: 12.

This clone was recorded once. V gene TRBV19 combines with J gene TRBJ1-2; TRBD1 matches 8 bases. Losses at the gene ends were 5 bases for V and 4 bases for J; bases not matched to a gene: 12. The length of the CDR3 is 16 residues. Germline V gene lookup returns CDR1 LNHDA and CDR2 SQIVND (reference sequence). The CDR3, as DNA: TGTGCCAGTAGTTTCTCGGGACAGGAAAAGATCTATGGCTACACCTTC. Translating it yields CASSFSGQEKIYGYTF. The full variable domain, rest sourced from reference TRBV19 and TRBJ1-2, is DGGITQSPKYLFRKEGQNVTLSCEQNLNHDAMYWYRQDPGQGLRLIYYSQIVNDFQKGDIAEGYSVSREKKESFPLTVTSAQKNPTAFYLCASSFSGQEKIYGYTFGSGTRLTVV.

The chain has TRBV28 and TRBJ2-7; 8 bases match TRBD1. V shed 5 bases and J 12 bases; nucleotides not matched to a gene: 15. CDR1 is MDHEN and CDR2 is SYDVKM in the germline V gene. This CDR3 contains 14 residues. The CDR3 DNA reads TGTGCCAGCAGTCCCCACGGACAGGGAAGGGAAGCGTACTTC. This encodes CASSPHGQGREAYF.

The chain uses TRBV6-5 and TRBJ1-1; D is unresolved. The CDR3 totals 14 residues. CDR1 is MNHEY and CDR2 is SVGAGI in the germline V gene. Trimming shortened V by 7 bases and J by 0 bases, and 12 bases separated the two germline ends. DNA for the CDR3: TGTGCCAGCACGAGGGCTACTTTGAACACTGAAGCTTTCTTT. This sequence encodes CASTRATLNTEAFF.

The V and J genes are TRBV6-2 or TRBV6-3 and TRBJ1-2; TRBD1 might be the D (6 bases). Germline V lookup: CDR1 MNHEY, CDR2 SVGEGT. The CDR3 extends over 14 amino acids. Deletions cut 5 bases from V and 8 bases from J, with 18 bases between. The CDR3 spells CASSATGGARGYTF. CDR3 DNA: TGTGCCAGCAGTGCCACCGGGGGCGCGAGGGGCTACACCTTC.

This chain joins TRBV7-7 and TRBJ2-7; tentative D call: TRBD1 (6 bases). CDR3 length equals 13 residues. V lost 0 bases, J lost 5 bases, and 8 bases lay in between. The germline CDR1 and CDR2 sequences are SSHAT and FNYEAQ (reference sequence). The CDR3 DNA is TGTGCCAGCAGCTTAGCCGAGGGGGACGAGCAGTACTTC. Its protein is CASSLAEGDEQYF.

The V call is TRBV6-6, the J call TRBJ2-3, with 10 bases matching TRBD2. V lost 6 bases, J lost 1 base, and 7 bases stayed unmatched. CDR3 size: 16 residues. CDR1 is MNHNY and CDR2 is SVGAGI in the germline V gene (reference sequence). The CDR3 sequence is CASSPKRGGRTDTQYF. DNA for the CDR3: TGTGCCAGCAGCCCAAAGCGGGGGGGACGCACAGATACGCAGTATTTT.

The V call is TRBV2, the J call TRBJ1-1; D remains ambiguous. CDR1 SNHLY and CDR2 FYNNEI come from the germline V gene. V dropped 7 bases and J dropped 2 bases, with 11 bases sitting between them. The CDR3 consists of 13 residues. In DNA form, the CDR3 reads TGTGCCAGCATTTTGAACACAAACACTGAAGCTTTCTTT. Amino acid sequence: CASILNTNTEAFF.

The genes are TRBV5-5 and TRBJ2-5; D remains unclear. The CDR3 is 13 residues long. Trimming took off 4 bases at V and 1 base at J, with 8 bases between the two ends. From germline, CDR1 is SGHKS and CDR2 YYEKEE (reference sequence). DNA for the CDR3: TGTGCCAGCAGCCTACAGAGCCAAGAGACCCAGTACTTC. Its translation: CASSLQSQETQYF.

V is TRBV28 and J is TRBJ1-2; D is ambiguous. CDR3 size: 15 residues. In germline, CDR1 is MDHEN, CDR2 SYDVKM. Trimming pared 6 bases from V and 2 bases from J, leaving 16 bases between. CDR3: CASRPGPTRNYGYTF. DNA for the CDR3: TGTGCCAGCAGACCTGGACCGACAAGAAACTATGGCTACACCTTC.

In this sample, this clone turned up a few times. This chain joins TRBV11-1 and TRBJ2-3, with 10 bases fitting TRBD2. Germline assignment: CDR1 SGHAT and CDR2 FQDESV (reference sequence). This CDR3 contains 16 residues. V shed 3 bases, J shed 1 base, and the junction held 4 bases outside the gene matches. The CDR3 sequence is CASSFTGTSGTDTQYF. CDR3 DNA: TGTGCCAGCAGCTTCACCGGGACTAGCGGCACAGATACGCAGTATTTT.

This sequence joins TRBV5-1 and TRBJ2-2; D gene uncertain. Germline V gene sequence: CDR1 SGHRS, CDR2 YFSETQ. V lost 2 bases to trimming and J lost 0 bases, with 5 bases between them. CDR3 length equals 14 residues. The CDR3 protein is CASSFDTNTGELFF. The CDR3 nucleotides read TGCGCCAGCAGCTTTGACACGAACACCGGGGAGCTGTTTTTT.